This TCR beta chain was sequenced for a study of blood T cell repertoires in COVID-19. Background on the study: Sites in the United States, Italy and Spain provided acute and convalescent COVID-19 samples.

The CDR3 runs 14 residues. Trimming removed 3 bases from V and 5 bases from J, with 14 bases in between. Germline V gene data show CDR1 as DFQATT and CDR2 as SNEGSKA (reference sequence). This clone has just one count. Produced via immunoSEQ multiplex PCR; TCRdb's table is partial and in-frame only. The table has 50,000 to 75,000 clones, 60% to 80% seen once. The sequencing input was peripheral blood. The clonotype was recovered from a man aged 80 or over with active or convalescent COVID-19. The chain links TRBV20-1 to TRBJ1-5; possibly TRBD1 for D (6 bases). CDR3 in amino acids: CSASGTTADQPQHF. The DNA of the CDR3 is TGCAGTGCTAGTGGGACAACGGCCGATCAGCCCCAGCATTTT.